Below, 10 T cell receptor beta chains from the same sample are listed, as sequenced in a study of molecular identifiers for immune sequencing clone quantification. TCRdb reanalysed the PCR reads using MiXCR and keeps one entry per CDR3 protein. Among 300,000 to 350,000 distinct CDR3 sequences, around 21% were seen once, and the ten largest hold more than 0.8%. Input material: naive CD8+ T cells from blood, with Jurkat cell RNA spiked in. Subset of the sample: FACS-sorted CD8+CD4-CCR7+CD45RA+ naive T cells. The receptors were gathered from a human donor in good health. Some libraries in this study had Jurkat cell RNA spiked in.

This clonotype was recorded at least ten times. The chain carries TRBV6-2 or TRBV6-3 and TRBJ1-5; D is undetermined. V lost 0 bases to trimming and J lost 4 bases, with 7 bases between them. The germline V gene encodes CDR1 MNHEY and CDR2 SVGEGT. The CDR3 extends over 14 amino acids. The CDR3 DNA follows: TGTGCCAGCAGTTACTCGAACGGGAATCAGCCCCAGCATTTT. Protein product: CASSYSNGNQPQHF.

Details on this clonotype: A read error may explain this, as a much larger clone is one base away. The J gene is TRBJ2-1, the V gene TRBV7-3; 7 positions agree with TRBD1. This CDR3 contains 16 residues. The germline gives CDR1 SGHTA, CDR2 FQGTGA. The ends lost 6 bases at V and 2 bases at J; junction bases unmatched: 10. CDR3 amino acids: CASSSGTDPPYNEQFF. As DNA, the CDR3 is TGTGCCAGCAGTTCCGGGACAGACCCTCCCTACAATGAGCAGTTCTTC.

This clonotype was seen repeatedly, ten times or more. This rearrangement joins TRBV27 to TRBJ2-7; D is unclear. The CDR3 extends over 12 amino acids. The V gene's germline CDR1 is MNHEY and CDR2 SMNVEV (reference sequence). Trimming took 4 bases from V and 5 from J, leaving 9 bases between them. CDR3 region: CASSSLLHEQYF. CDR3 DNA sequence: TGTGCCAGCAGTTCGCTCCTCCACGAGCAGTACTTC.

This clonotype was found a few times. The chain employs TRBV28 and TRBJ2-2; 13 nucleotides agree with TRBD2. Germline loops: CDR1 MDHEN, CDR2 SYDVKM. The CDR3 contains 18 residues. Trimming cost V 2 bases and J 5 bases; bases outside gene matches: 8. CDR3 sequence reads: CASSLRTSGSSPTGELFF. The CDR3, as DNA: TGTGCCAGCAGTTTAAGGACTAGCGGGAGCAGTCCAACCGGGGAGCTGTTTTTT.

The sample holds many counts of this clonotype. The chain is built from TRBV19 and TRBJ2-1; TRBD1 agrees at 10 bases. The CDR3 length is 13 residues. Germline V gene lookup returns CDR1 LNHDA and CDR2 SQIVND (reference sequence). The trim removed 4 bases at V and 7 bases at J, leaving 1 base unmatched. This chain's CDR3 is CASSRTGGNEQFF. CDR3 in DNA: TGTGCCAGTAGTAGGACAGGGGGGAATGAGCAGTTCTTC.

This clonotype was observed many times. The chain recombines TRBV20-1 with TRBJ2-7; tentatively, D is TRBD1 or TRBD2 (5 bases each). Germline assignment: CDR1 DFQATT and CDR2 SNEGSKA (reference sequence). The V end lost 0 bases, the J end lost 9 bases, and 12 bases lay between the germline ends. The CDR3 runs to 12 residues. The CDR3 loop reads CSAREEGTVQYF. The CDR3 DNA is TGCAGTGCTAGAGAAGAGGGGACGGTGCAGTACTTC.

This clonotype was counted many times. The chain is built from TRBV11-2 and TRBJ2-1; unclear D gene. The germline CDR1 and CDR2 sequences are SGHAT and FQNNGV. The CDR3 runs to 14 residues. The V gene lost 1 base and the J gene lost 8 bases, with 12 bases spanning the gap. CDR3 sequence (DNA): TGTGCCAGCAGCTTAGGACGGCTGTCGGATGAGCAGTTCTTC. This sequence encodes CASSLGRLSDEQFF.

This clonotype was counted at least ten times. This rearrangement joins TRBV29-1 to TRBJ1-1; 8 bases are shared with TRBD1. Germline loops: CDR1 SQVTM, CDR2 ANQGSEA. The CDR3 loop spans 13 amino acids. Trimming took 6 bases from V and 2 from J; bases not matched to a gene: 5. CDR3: CSVNGQGNTEAFF. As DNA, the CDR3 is TGCAGCGTGAATGGACAGGGTAACACTGAAGCTTTCTTT.

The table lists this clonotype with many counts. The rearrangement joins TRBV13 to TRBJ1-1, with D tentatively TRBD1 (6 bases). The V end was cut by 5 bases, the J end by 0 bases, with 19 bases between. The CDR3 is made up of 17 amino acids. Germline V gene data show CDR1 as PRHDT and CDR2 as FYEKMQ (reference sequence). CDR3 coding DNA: TGTGCCAGCAGCCCTAGACAGGCAGGGGCTATGAACACTGAAGCTTTCTTT. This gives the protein CASSPRQAGAMNTEAFF. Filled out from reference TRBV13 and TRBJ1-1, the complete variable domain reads AAGVIQSPRHLIKEKRETATLKCYPIPRHDTVYWYQQGPGQDPQFLISFYEKMQSDKGSIPDRFSAQQFSDYHSELNMSSLELGDSALYFCASSPRQAGAMNTEAFFGQGTRLTVV.

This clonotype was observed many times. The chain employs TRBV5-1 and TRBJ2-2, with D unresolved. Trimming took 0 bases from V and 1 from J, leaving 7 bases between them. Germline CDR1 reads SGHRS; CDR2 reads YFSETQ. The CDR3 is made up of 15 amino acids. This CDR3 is CASSLGARNTGELFF. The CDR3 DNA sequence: TGCGCCAGCAGCTTGGGGGCGCGGAACACCGGGGAGCTGTTTTTT. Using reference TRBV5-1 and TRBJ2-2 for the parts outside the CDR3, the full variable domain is KAGVTQTPRYLIKTRGQQVTLSCSPISGHRSVSWYQQTPGQGLQFLFEYFSETQRNKGNFPGRFSGRQFSNSRSEMNVSTLELGDSALYLCASSLGARNTGELFFGEGSRLTVL.